Presented here are 23 T cell receptor beta chains from one specimen sequenced in a study of cytomegalovirus exposure and HLA in healthy donors. The data were produced by immunoSEQ multiplex PCR, yet TCRdb's version contains in-frame clones alone and is incomplete. This sample has some 170,000 clones; about nine tenths occur once, and the top ten carry approximately 10%. Material: PBMCs. The receptor source for this set is a woman under 30 in good health and CMV-seropositive.

The rearrangement links TRBV15 to TRBJ1-5; possibly TRBD1 for D (6 bases). This CDR3 spans 13 amino acids. V was cut by 5 bases and J by 6 bases, with 11 bases left in between. Germline V gene lookup returns CDR1 LNHNV and CDR2 YYDKDF (reference sequence). In DNA, the CDR3 is TGTGCCACCAGCCTGGAAGGGGGTCAGCCCCAGCATTTT. It encodes CATSLEGGQPQHF.

The genes are TRBV27 and TRBJ2-1; D remains ambiguous. The V end was cut by 2 bases, the J end by 3 bases, with 8 bases between. Germline V gene data show CDR1 as MNHEY and CDR2 as SMNVEV (reference sequence). The CDR3 covers 14 residues. The CDR3 DNA follows: TGTGCCAGCAGTTTAGATGCTAGCTACAATGAGCAGTTCTTC. Amino acids: CASSLDASYNEQFF.

The count of this clone is one. The rearrangement links TRBV29-1 to TRBJ2-1; perhaps TRBD1 as D (6 bases). V was shortened by 8 bases and J by 3 bases, with 11 bases between the two germline ends. The CDR3 covers 12 residues. Per germline, CDR1 SQVTM and CDR2 ANQGSEA. This CDR3 reads CSLLDSYNEQFF. As DNA, the CDR3 is TGCAGCCTCTTGGACAGCTACAATGAGCAGTTCTTC.

Here the CDR3 DNA reads TGTGCCAGCAGCTTTACACCGGGACAGTCCATGAACACTGAAGCTTTCTTT. Its translation is CASSFTPGQSMNTEAFF. The chain combines TRBV7-6 with TRBJ1-1; 7 positions agree with TRBD1. In germline, CDR1 is SGHVS, CDR2 FNYEAQ. This CDR3 is built from 17 residues. Trimming took 3 bases from V and 0 from J; bases not matched to a gene: 10.

This clone was recorded once. The chain links TRBV4-3 to TRBJ2-5, with 7 bases fitting TRBD2. The CDR3 spans 18 residues. The V and J ends lost 2 bases and 4 bases, in that order; junction bases with no gene match: 16. Germline values: CDR1 LGHNA, CDR2 YSLEER. The CDR3 here is CASSQSLGRPGGRETQYF. The CDR3 DNA is TGCGCCAGCAGCCAATCTCTTGGACGACCGGGAGGACGAGAGACCCAGTACTTC.

V usage is TRBV5-1 and J usage is TRBJ2-3, with TRBD2 as a possible D gene (5 bases). Trimming stripped 5 bases from V and 1 base from J, with 11 bases between. CDR3 length equals 14 residues. The V gene's germline CDR1 is SGHRS and CDR2 YFSETQ. CDR3 nucleotides: TGCGCCAGCAGTCGAGCGGAAGGCACAGATACGCAGTATTTT. Translated: CASSRAEGTDTQYF.

The V call is TRBV14, the J call TRBJ2-5; TRBD2 might be the D (6 bases). V was shortened by 3 bases and J by 5 bases, with 19 bases between the two germline ends. The CDR3 runs to 16 residues. Germline lookup yields CDR1 SGHDN and CDR2 FVKESK. CDR3 sequence (DNA): TGTGCCAGCAGCCAGGGTATCGAGACTAGTGGCGAGACCCAGTACTTC. The encoded protein is CASSQGIETSGETQYF.

CDR3 DNA: TGTGCCAGCAGCTCAGAACTATCTGGAAACACCATATATTTT. Translating gives CASSSELSGNTIYF. The genes are TRBV14 and TRBJ1-3; D is undetermined. Germline V gives CDR1 SGHDN, CDR2 FVKESK. This CDR3 spans 14 amino acids. V was shortened by 5 bases and J by 1 base, with 9 bases between the two germline ends.

The chain couples TRBV5-8 to TRBJ2-1, with 7 bases fitting TRBD1. V shed 5 bases, J shed 7 bases, and the junction held 24 bases outside the gene matches. Germline values: CDR1 SGHTS, CDR2 YDEGEE. The CDR3 has 19 residues. The chain's CDR3 is CASSSPPGTEAVLRNEQFF. The DNA of the CDR3 is TGTGCCAGCAGTTCCCCCCCCGGGACAGAGGCCGTACTTCGGAATGAGCAGTTCTTC.

This sequence joins TRBV28 and TRBJ2-3, with 7 bases lining up with TRBD2. CDR1 is MDHEN and CDR2 is SYDVKM in the germline V gene. The V segment lost 3 bases and the J segment 1 base; nucleotides outside the gene matches: 4. The CDR3 consists of 15 residues. The CDR3 nucleotides are TGTGCCAGCAGTTTTTGGGGGGGAGGCACAGATACGCAGTATTTT. The encoded protein is CASSFWGGGTDTQYF.

The V call is TRBV27, the J call TRBJ1-2, with no clear D. The CDR3 spans 13 residues. The V end lost 3 bases, the J end lost 3 bases, and 8 bases lay between the germline ends. Germline CDR1 MNHEY, CDR2 SMNVEV (reference sequence). This CDR3 reads CASSFRVDYGYTF. As DNA, the CDR3 is TGTGCCAGCAGTTTCCGGGTGGACTATGGCTACACCTTC.

A few counts support this clone. The rearrangement links TRBV20-1 to TRBJ2-1; possibly TRBD1 for D (6 bases). V was shortened by 5 bases and J by 7 bases, with 9 bases between the two germline ends. Germline V gene data show CDR1 as DFQATT and CDR2 as SNEGSKA (reference sequence). The CDR3 covers 11 residues. CDR3 loop: CSAYRENEQFF. The CDR3 DNA follows: TGCAGTGCTTACAGGGAGAATGAGCAGTTCTTC.

This chain connects TRBV7-2 to TRBJ2-2, with 11 nucleotides matching TRBD1. The germline V gene has CDR1 SGHTA and CDR2 FQGNSA. With V trimmed by 5 bases and J by 4 bases, 3 bases remained unmatched. This CDR3 is built from 15 residues. The CDR3 DNA reads TGTGCCAGCAGCCGGGGACAGGGGGGCACCGGGGAGCTGTTTTTT. Its translation: CASSRGQGGTGELFF.

The chain recombines TRBV28 with TRBJ1-5; possible D gene TRBD1, 6 bases. The CDR3 runs 14 residues. The germline gives CDR1 MDHEN, CDR2 SYDVKM. Trimming shortened V by 2 bases and J by 6 bases, and 11 bases separated the two germline ends. The CDR3 nucleotides are TGTGCCAGCAGTTTAGCAGGGGCGGGTCAGCCCCAGCATTTT. Translating it yields CASSLAGAGQPQHF.

The chain uses TRBV6-1 and TRBJ2-7; tentatively, D is TRBD1 (5 bases). V dropped 6 bases and J dropped 6 bases, with 15 bases sitting between them. CDR3 size: 13 residues. The V gene's germline CDR1 is MNHNS and CDR2 SASEGT. The chain's CDR3 is CASRAGLETEQYF. As DNA, the CDR3 is TGTGCCAGCAGGGCAGGGCTCGAAACCGAGCAGTACTTC.

This chain uses TRBV2 with TRBJ2-7, with TRBD2 identical over 8 bases. Unmatched junction bases numbered 19, after V lost 8 bases and J lost 4 bases. CDR3 length: 17 amino acids. Germline V gives CDR1 SNHLY, CDR2 FYNNEI. The chain's CDR3 is CASCPGGPWQQIYEQYF. The CDR3 DNA reads TGTGCCAGCTGCCCGGGGGGGCCCTGGCAGCAGATTTACGAGCAGTACTTC.

This clone appeared a few times. The V call is TRBV7-2, the J call TRBJ1-5; D not resolved. Trimming took off 3 bases at V and 2 bases at J, with 8 bases between the two ends. This CDR3 comprises 14 residues. CDR1 and CDR2 (germline): SGHTA, FQGNSA. The CDR3, as DNA: TGTGCCAGCAGCTTGGGGAGGGGCAATCAGCCCCAGCATTTT. It encodes CASSLGRGNQPQHF.

This sequence joins TRBV28 and TRBJ1-1, with unresolved D. Per germline, CDR1 MDHEN and CDR2 SYDVKM. V lost 7 bases to trimming and J lost 1 base, with 10 bases between them. The CDR3 sequence is 13 residues long. The CDR3 nucleotides read TGTGCCAGCACCCCCGGGTCGAACACTGAAGCTTTCTTT. Encoded protein: CASTPGSNTEAFF.

The V call is TRBV11-3, the J call TRBJ2-7, with D possibly being TRBD2 (6 bases). CDR1 is SGHNT, CDR2 YENEEA, per germline. V was clipped by 0 bases and J by 1 base, with 13 bases between them. The CDR3 contains 16 residues. CDR3 DNA: TGTGCCAGCAGCTTAGAAGCGACTAGTTATTCCTACGAGCAGTACTTC. Translation gives CASSLEATSYSYEQYF.

The V and J genes are TRBV2 and TRBJ1-1, with D possibly TRBD1 on 5 matching bases. The germline CDR1 and CDR2 sequences are SNHLY and FYNNEI. The CDR3 loop spans 16 amino acids. Trimming took off 11 bases at V and 5 bases at J, with 27 bases between the two ends. CDR3 residues: CAAGGGLGRSWTEAFF. The CDR3 nucleotides read TGTGCCGCTGGGGGAGGGTTGGGGCGAAGTTGGACTGAAGCTTTCTTT.

This chain joins TRBV11-3 and TRBJ1-4, with unresolved D. The CDR3 consists of 13 residues. CDR1 and CDR2 from the germline V gene are SGHNT and YENEEA. Deletions cut 0 bases from V and 8 bases from J, with 7 bases between. DNA for the CDR3: TGTGCCAGCAGCTTAGATACAGACGAAAAACTGTTTTTT. Its translation: CASSLDTDEKLFF.

CDR3 DNA: TGTGCCAGCAGCTTGGGGGGCAGACGCAATCAGCCCCAGCATTTT. Its translation is CASSLGGRRNQPQHF. This chain links TRBV5-6 with TRBJ1-5; D might be TRBD1 (5 bases). Deletions cut 0 bases from V and 2 bases from J, with 9 bases between. The CDR3 spans 15 residues. From germline, CDR1 is SGHDT and CDR2 YYEEEE. Complete variable domain (other parts from reference TRBV5-6 and TRBJ1-5): DAGVTQSPTHLIKTRGQQVTLRCSPKSGHDTVSWYQQALGQGPQFIFQYYEEEERQRGNFPDRFSGHQFPNYSSELNVNALLLGDSALYLCASSLGGRRNQPQHFGDGTRLSIL.

The V call is TRBV6-5, the J call TRBJ2-6; D might be TRBD2 (5 bases). The germline V gene has CDR1 MNHEY and CDR2 SVGAGI. V dropped 2 bases and J dropped 0 bases, with 5 bases sitting between them. The CDR3 is 15 residues long. The CDR3 DNA reads TGTGCCAGCAGTTACCGGGACTCTGGGGCCAACGTCCTGACTTTC. Translation gives CASSYRDSGANVLTF.